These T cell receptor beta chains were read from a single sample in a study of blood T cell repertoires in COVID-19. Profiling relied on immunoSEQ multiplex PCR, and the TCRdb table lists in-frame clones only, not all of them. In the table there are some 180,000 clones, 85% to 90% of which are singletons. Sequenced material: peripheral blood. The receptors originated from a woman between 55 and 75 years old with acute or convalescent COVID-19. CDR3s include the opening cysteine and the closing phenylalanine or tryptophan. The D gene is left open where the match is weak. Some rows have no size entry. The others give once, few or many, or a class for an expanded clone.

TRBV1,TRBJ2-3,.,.,CTSSQCGTRDTQYF,TGCACCAGCAGCCAATGCGGAACGAGGGATACGCAGTATTTT
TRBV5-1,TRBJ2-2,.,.,CASSLTRVNTGELFF,TGCGCCAGCAGCTTGACGCGGGTGAACACCGGGGAGCTGTTTTTT
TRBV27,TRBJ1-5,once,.,CASSLDFNQPQHF,TGTGCCAGCAGTTTGGACTTCAATCAGCCCCAGCATTTT
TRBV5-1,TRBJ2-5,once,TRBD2,CASSPNSLAGAETQYF,TGCGCCAGCAGCCCTAACAGCCTAGCGGGAGCCGAGACCCAGTACTTC
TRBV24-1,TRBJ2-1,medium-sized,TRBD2,CATKGAGGPNNEQFF,TGTGCCACCAAAGGCGCGGGAGGGCCTAACAATGAGCAGTTCTTC
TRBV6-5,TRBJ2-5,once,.,CASSTGKETQYF,TGTGCCAGTTCTACAGGAAAAGAGACCCAGTACTTC
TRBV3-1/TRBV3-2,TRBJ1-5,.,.,CASSPSSRNQPQHF,TGTGCCAGCAGCCCCTCTAGCCGGAATCAGCCCCAGCATTTT
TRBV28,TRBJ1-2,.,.,CASTFGLVAAYGYTF,TGTGCCAGCACTTTTGGGCTTGTGGCAGCATATGGCTACACCTTC
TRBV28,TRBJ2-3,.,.,CASRSQGATQYF,TGTGCCAGCAGGAGTCAGGGTGCTACGCAGTATTTT
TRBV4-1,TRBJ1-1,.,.,CASSQEYRRDTEAFF,TGCGCCAGCAGCCAAGAGTACAGGAGGGACACTGAAGCTTTCTTT
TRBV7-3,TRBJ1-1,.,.,CASSRNPGAGNTEAFF,TGTGCCAGCAGCCGAAACCCAGGGGCGGGGAACACTGAAGCTTTCTTT
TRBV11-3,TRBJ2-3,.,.,CASSRLEADTQYF,TGTGCCAGCAGCCGACTAGAGGCAGATACGCAGTATTTT
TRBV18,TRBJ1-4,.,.,CASSRRGGTNEKLFF,TGTGCCAGCTCACGGAGGGGAGGGACTAATGAAAAACTGTTTTTT
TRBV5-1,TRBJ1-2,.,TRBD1,CASSLQGADGYTF,TGCGCCAGCAGCCTACAGGGGGCGGATGGCTACACCTTC
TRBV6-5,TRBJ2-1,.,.,CATKGAYNEQFF,TGTGCCACCAAAGGGGCATACAATGAGCAGTTCTTC
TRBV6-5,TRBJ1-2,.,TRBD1,CASSKGQGLGYTF,TGTGCCAGCAGTAAGGGACAGGGGCTTGGCTACACCTTC
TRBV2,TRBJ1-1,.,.,CASSREVGPGRAFF,TGTGCCAGCAGTCGGGAGGTAGGCCCCGGGAGGGCTTTCTTT
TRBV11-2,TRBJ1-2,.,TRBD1,CASSPGQGQRANYGYTF,TGTGCCAGCAGCCCGGGACAGGGCCAACGAGCTAACTATGGCTACACCTTC
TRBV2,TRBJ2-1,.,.,CASSFDKHEQFF,TGTGCCAGCAGTTTCGACAAGCATGAGCAGTTCTTC
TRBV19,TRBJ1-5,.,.,CASSIETGKGPQHF,TGTGCCAGTAGTATAGAAACAGGGAAGGGTCCCCAGCATTTT
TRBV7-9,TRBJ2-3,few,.,CASSSISPYADTQYF,TGTGCCAGCAGCTCTATCTCTCCGTACGCAGATACGCAGTATTTT
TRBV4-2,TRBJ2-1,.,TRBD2,CASSLEERDINEQFF,TGTGCCAGCAGCCTGGAAGAGCGGGATATAAATGAGCAGTTCTTC